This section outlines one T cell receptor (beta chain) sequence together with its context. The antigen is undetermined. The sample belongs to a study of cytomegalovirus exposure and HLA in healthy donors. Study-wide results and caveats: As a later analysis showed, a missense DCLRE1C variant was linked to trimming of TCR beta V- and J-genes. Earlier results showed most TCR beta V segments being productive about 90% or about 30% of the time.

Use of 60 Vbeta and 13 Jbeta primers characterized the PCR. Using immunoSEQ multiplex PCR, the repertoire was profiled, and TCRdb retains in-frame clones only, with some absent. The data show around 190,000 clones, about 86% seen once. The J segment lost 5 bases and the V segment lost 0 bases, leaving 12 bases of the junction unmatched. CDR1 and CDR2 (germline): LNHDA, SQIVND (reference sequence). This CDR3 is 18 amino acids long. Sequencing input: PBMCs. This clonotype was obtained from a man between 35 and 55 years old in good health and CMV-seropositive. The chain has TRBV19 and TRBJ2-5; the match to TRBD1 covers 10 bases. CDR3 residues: CASSIDRTGGRRRETQYF. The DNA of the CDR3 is TGTGCCAGTAGTATAGATCGGACAGGGGGGCGAAGGAGGGAGACCCAGTACTTC.